The 25 T cell receptor beta chains in this list originate from one sample, sequenced in a study of cytomegalovirus exposure and HLA in healthy donors. The PCR had 60 Vbeta and 13 Jbeta primers. Only in-frame clones appear in the TCRdb table, and some are missing; sequencing was by immunoSEQ multiplex PCR. There are about 160,000 clones in the sample; roughly 82% occur only once, and about 10% lies in the top ten. The sequenced sample consisted of PBMCs. The receptors originated from a man aged 50 to 59 in good health and CMV-seropositive.

This chain connects TRBV7-2 to TRBJ1-5, with unresolved D. This CDR3 is built from 12 residues. Germline V gene data show CDR1 as SGHTA and CDR2 as FQGNSA. Trimming removed 1 base from V and 7 bases from J, with 5 bases in between. The CDR3 sequence is CASSLGAQPQHF. The CDR3 DNA is TGTGCCAGCAGCTTAGGAGCGCAGCCCCAGCATTTT.

The CDR3 coding sequence is TGTGCCAGCAGCTTAGAACTAGCGGTGTACCAAGAGACCCAGTACTTC. Its protein product is CASSLELAVYQETQYF. V is TRBV11-2 and J is TRBJ2-5; 8 bases align to TRBD2. After removal of 0 bases from V and 0 bases from J, the junction contained 3 bases not matched to a gene. The CDR3 is 16 residues long. The germline V gene has CDR1 SGHAT and CDR2 FQNNGV.

This clone occurred once. The V gene is TRBV11-2, the J gene TRBJ1-2; 9 bases align to TRBD1. The junction had 8 bases not matched to a gene; V was cut back by 4 bases and J by 8 bases. The CDR3 length is 14 residues. The germline CDR1 and CDR2 sequences are SGHAT and FQNNGV. The DNA of the CDR3 is TGTGCCAGCAGCTCCGGAGGGACAGGGTCCGGCTACACCTTC. Translation gives CASSSGGTGSGYTF.

The chain uses TRBV5-1 and TRBJ2-7; 11 positions agree with TRBD2. This CDR3 spans 15 amino acids. From germline, CDR1 is SGHRS and CDR2 YFSETQ. V shed 0 bases and J 5 bases; nucleotides not matched to a gene: 4. CDR3 in amino acids: CASSLASGRTNEQYF. CDR3 bases: TGCGCCAGCAGCTTGGCTAGCGGGAGGACGAACGAGCAGTACTTC.

This clone was observed a handful of times. This chain uses TRBV7-2 with TRBJ1-1; D unresolved. Germline V gives CDR1 SGHTA, CDR2 FQGNSA. The CDR3 extends over 14 amino acids. V lost 1 base and J lost 4, with 10 bases in between. CDR3 residues: CASSLGGFSTEAFF. CDR3 coding DNA: TGTGCCAGCAGCTTAGGAGGGTTCAGCACTGAAGCTTTCTTT.

The chain couples TRBV27 to TRBJ1-1; 8 bases fit TRBD1. This CDR3 is 15 amino acids long. The germline gives CDR1 MNHEY, CDR2 SMNVEV (reference sequence). Trimming took 0 bases from V and 3 from J; bases not matched to a gene: 3. CDR3 loop: CASSLSSTGDTEAFF. CDR3 in DNA: TGTGCCAGCAGTTTATCCTCGACAGGGGACACTGAAGCTTTCTTT.

This rearrangement joins TRBV6-5 to TRBJ2-5, with 9 bases identical to TRBD1. The tail of the sequence fits TRBJ2-7 better, so the J call may be wrong. CDR1 is MNHEY, CDR2 SVGAGI, per germline. CDR3 length equals 13 residues. The CDR3 DNA follows: TGTGCCAGCAGCTCGGACAGGGGAGGCGAGCAGTACTTC. Its protein is CASSSDRGGEQYF.

The V gene is TRBV11-3, the J gene TRBJ2-7, with D perhaps matching TRBD1 (5 bases). CDR3 length equals 14 residues. Germline lookup yields CDR1 SGHNT and CDR2 YENEEA. V lost 4 bases and J lost 5, with 15 bases in between. CDR3 DNA: TGTGCCAGCAGCTGGGGCGGCTCCCCCCACGAGCAGTACTTC. Amino acids: CASSWGGSPHEQYF.

This clone was found once. As DNA, the CDR3 is TGTGCCAGCTCATCGGACAGCTACAATGAGCAGTTCTTC. Amino acid sequence: CASSSDSYNEQFF. The chain recombines TRBV18 with TRBJ2-1, with D possibly matching TRBD1 (6 bases). There are 13 residues in the CDR3. Per the germline V gene, CDR1 is KGHSH and CDR2 is LQKENI. The V end lost 5 bases, the J end lost 3 bases, and 8 bases lay between the germline ends.

The gene calls are TRBV19 and TRBJ2-7; D possibly corresponds to TRBD1 (6 bases). With 5 bases removed from V and 6 bases from J, the gap between germline ends came to 17 bases. Looked up from germline, CDR1 is LNHDA and CDR2 is SQIVND (reference sequence). The CDR3 extends over 14 amino acids. The CDR3 spells CASSPPGAFSEQYF. The CDR3 region has the DNA TGTGCCAGTAGTCCGCCAGGGGCATTTAGCGAGCAGTACTTC.

This chain joins TRBV25-1 and TRBJ1-6, with D tentatively TRBD1 (6 bases). Germline V gene sequence: CDR1 MGHDK, CDR2 SYGVNS. This CDR3 spans 17 amino acids. V was shortened by 6 bases and J by 0 bases, with 15 bases between the two germline ends. CDR3 protein: CASSQGQGSSYNSPLHF. The CDR3 region has the DNA TGTGCCAGCAGCCAAGGTCAGGGGAGCTCCTATAATTCACCCCTCCACTTT.

The chain has TRBV15 and TRBJ2-7; no clear D gene. Germline CDR1 and CDR2: LNHNV and YYDKDF (reference sequence). The CDR3 contains 12 residues. The V gene lost 2 bases and the J gene lost 8 bases, with 10 bases spanning the gap. CDR3 coding DNA: TGTGCCACCAGCAGACTCGGGTCCCAGCAGTACTTC. It specifies CATSRLGSQQYF.

The rearrangement uses TRBV7-2 and TRBJ2-7; maybe TRBD1 (5 bases). The CDR3 is made up of 17 amino acids. The germline gives CDR1 SGHTA, CDR2 FQGNSA. V gave up 2 bases and J gave up 6 bases, with 23 bases separating them. The CDR3 reads CASSLNFPLRGRVEQYF. CDR3 nucleotide sequence: TGTGCCAGCAGCTTAAATTTCCCCCTACGCGGCAGGGTCGAGCAGTACTTC.

The chain employs TRBV28 and TRBJ1-6; D unclear. CDR1 is MDHEN and CDR2 is SYDVKM in the germline V gene. V lost 6 bases, J lost 3 bases, and 15 bases lay in between. The CDR3 covers 16 residues. In DNA, the CDR3 is TGTGCCAGCAGCACTAGGTGGGAGGTCTATAATTCACCCCTCCACTTT. This gives the protein CASSTRWEVYNSPLHF.

The rearrangement joins TRBV29-1 to TRBJ2-3; D may be TRBD1 (6 bases). This CDR3 comprises 13 residues. Looked up from germline, CDR1 is SQVTM and CDR2 is ANQGSEA. V lost 7 bases and J lost 1, with 12 bases in between. CDR3 residues: CSGRDIGTDTQYF. CDR3 DNA sequence: TGCAGCGGAAGGGACATCGGCACAGATACGCAGTATTTT.

The genes are TRBV7-2 and TRBJ2-5, with 7 bases matching TRBD1. Per germline, CDR1 SGHTA and CDR2 FQGNSA. V lost 0 bases, J lost 5 bases, and 3 bases stayed unmatched. The CDR3 is 14 amino acids. The CDR3 nucleotides read TGTGCCAGCAGCTTAGCGACAGGGCGGGAGACCCAGTACTTC. Translation gives CASSLATGRETQYF. The full variable domain, completed using reference TRBV7-2 and TRBJ2-5, is GAGVSQSPSNKVTEKGKDVELRCDPISGHTALYWYRQSLGQGLEFLIYFQGNSAPDKSGLPSDRFSAERTGGSVSTLTIQRTQQEDSAVYLCASSLATGRETQYFGPGTRLLVL.

The chain combines TRBV9 with TRBJ1-5; D unclear. The CDR3 length is 14 residues. Between the trimmed V and J ends, which lost 2 bases and 2 bases, there was a span of 8 bases. In germline, CDR1 is SGDLS, CDR2 YYNGEE. CDR3 residues: CASSVRGGNQPQHF. The CDR3 DNA is TGTGCCAGCAGCGTGAGAGGAGGCAATCAGCCCCAGCATTTT.

The table lists this clone with a count of one. This sequence joins TRBV6-1 and TRBJ1-5, with D tentatively TRBD1 (5 bases). Germline-derived CDR1 and CDR2 are MNHNS and SASEGT. The V and J ends lost 7 bases and 1 base respectively, with 14 bases between them. The CDR3 consists of 15 residues. The CDR3 bases are TGTGCCAGCACCGCAGGGATTATGAGCAATCAGCCCCAGCATTTT. The encoded protein is CASTAGIMSNQPQHF.

This chain joins TRBV20-1 and TRBJ1-5; no clear D. Looked up from germline, CDR1 is DFQATT and CDR2 is SNEGSKA (reference sequence). The CDR3 runs to 11 residues. This CDR3 is CSGGGIGPQHF. The CDR3 coding sequence is TGCAGCGGCGGCGGCATAGGGCCCCAGCATTTT.

The chain is built from TRBV10-2 and TRBJ1-5, with D maybe TRBD1 (6 bases). Trimming took off 3 bases at V and 3 bases at J, with 9 bases between the two ends. Germline CDR1 WSHSY, CDR2 SAAADI. The CDR3 runs 14 residues. CDR3 nucleotide sequence: TGCGCCAGCAGTGATACAGGGACCAATCAGCCCCAGCATTTT. Translating gives CASSDTGTNQPQHF.

The V gene is TRBV6-6, the J gene TRBJ1-3; 11 nucleotides align to TRBD1. V lost 6 bases and J lost 4; bases outside the gene matches: 5. The germline V gene has CDR1 MNHNY and CDR2 SVGAGI (reference sequence). The CDR3 runs to 15 residues. The CDR3, as DNA: TGTGCCAGCAGCGCCGGGACAGGGGGAGGAAACACCATATATTTT. It translates to CASSAGTGGGNTIYF.

This clone has just one count. J is TRBJ2-2 and V is TRBV7-3; 7 positions agree with TRBD2. This CDR3 has 15 amino acids. V lost 2 bases, J lost 7 bases, and 7 bases stayed unmatched. From germline, CDR1 is SGHTA and CDR2 FQGTGA. The CDR3 DNA is TGTGCCAGCAGCTTATGGAGCAGGGAGGGCGGGGAGCTGTTTTTT. It is translated as CASSLWSREGGELFF.

The genes are TRBV5-1 and TRBJ2-7; 9 bases line up with TRBD1. Trimming at V came to 4 bases and at J to 6 bases, leaving 11 bases not matched to a gene. Germline V gene sequence: CDR1 SGHRS, CDR2 YFSETQ. The CDR3 covers 15 residues. CDR3 coding DNA: TGCGCCAGCAGCCTCATGGGGACAGGGCAGGCCGAGCAGTACTTC. Protein product: CASSLMGTGQAEQYF.

The chain carries TRBV30 and TRBJ2-7, with TRBD1 identical over 9 bases. Germline V lookup: CDR1 GTSNPN, CDR2 SVGIG (reference sequence). After removal of 5 bases from V and 2 bases from J, the junction contained 4 bases not matched to a gene. The CDR3 has 13 residues. The CDR3 sequence is CAWSGTGTYEQYF. The CDR3 bases are TGTGCCTGGTCCGGGACAGGGACCTACGAGCAGTACTTC.

The chain is built from TRBV19 and TRBJ2-5; 8 bases are shared with TRBD2. Germline-derived CDR1 and CDR2 are LNHDA and SQIVND (reference sequence). The V and J ends lost 5 bases and 5 bases, in that order; junction bases with no gene match: 16. The CDR3 has 17 residues. For the CDR3, the DNA is TGTGCCAGTAGTGCCGGCCACGGGTCGGGGGGGCTCGAGACCCAGTACTTC. Protein sequence: CASSAGHGSGGLETQYF.